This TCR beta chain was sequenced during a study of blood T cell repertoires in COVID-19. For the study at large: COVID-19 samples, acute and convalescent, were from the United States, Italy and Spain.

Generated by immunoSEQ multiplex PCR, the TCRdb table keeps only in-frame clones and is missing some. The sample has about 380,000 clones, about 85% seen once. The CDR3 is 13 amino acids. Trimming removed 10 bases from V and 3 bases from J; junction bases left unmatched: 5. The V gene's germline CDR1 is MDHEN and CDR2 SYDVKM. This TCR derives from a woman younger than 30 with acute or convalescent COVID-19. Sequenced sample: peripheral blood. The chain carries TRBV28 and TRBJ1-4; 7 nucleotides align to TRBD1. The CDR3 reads CATDRAANEKLFF. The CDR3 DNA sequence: TGTGCCACAGACAGGGCAGCTAATGAAAAACTGTTTTTT. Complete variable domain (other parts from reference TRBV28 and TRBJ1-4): DVKVTQSSRYLVKRTGEKVFLECVQDMDHENMFWYRQDPGLGLRLIYFSYDVKMKEKGDIPEGYSVSREKKERFSLILESASTNQTSMYLCATDRAANEKLFFGSGTQLSVL.